Shown below are 12 T cell receptor beta chains from a single sample sequenced in a study of CD8+CD57+ T cells in acquired aplastic anemia. Genomic DNA templated the TCR beta VDJ and CDR3 profiling. MiXCR, applied by TCRdb to the reads, yields one record per CDR3 protein. The data show approximately 50,000 distinct CDR3 sequences, around 70% seen once. The sequencing sample was made of sorted CD4+, CD8+, or CD8+CD57+ T cells (not recorded which) from PBMCs. The source of these receptors is a human donor in good health, serving as a control.

V is TRBV10-1 and J is TRBJ2-3; 7 positions match TRBD2. The CDR3 extends over 17 amino acids. The V gene's germline CDR1 is WNHNN and CDR2 SYGVQD (reference sequence). V lost 2 bases to trimming and J lost 5 bases; unmatched junction nucleotides: 13. This chain's CDR3 is CASSEGTTGLEGDTQYF. DNA for the CDR3: TGCGCCAGCAGTGAGGGGACTACAGGACTCGAGGGAGATACGCAGTATTTT.

This CDR3 reads CAIRGADYGYTF. As DNA, the CDR3 is TGTGCCATCAGGGGGGCGGACTATGGCTACACCTTC. This chain uses TRBV10-3 with TRBJ1-2, with TRBD1 as a possible D gene (6 bases). Germline CDR1 reads ENHRY; CDR2 reads SYGVKD. This CDR3 is 12 amino acids long. V lost 6 bases, J lost 3 bases, and 8 bases lay in between.

This clonotype was seen only a few times. The chain has TRBV25-1 and TRBJ1-1; D is uncertain. V was pared by 1 base and J by 1 base, with 7 bases between. The CDR3 runs 14 residues. The V gene's germline CDR1 is MGHDK and CDR2 SYGVNS. As DNA, the CDR3 is TGTGCCAGCAGTGAATGGGGAAAGAACACTGAAGCTTTCTTT. It encodes CASSEWGKNTEAFF.

The chain joins TRBV2 to TRBJ1-2; no definite D call. Germline V lookup: CDR1 SNHLY, CDR2 FYNNEI. CDR3 length equals 13 residues. The germline V and J ends were trimmed by 4 bases and 4 bases, with 10 bases remaining between them. CDR3 in DNA: TGTGCCAGCAGTGGCCAAAGCCTCTATGGCTACACCTTC. It specifies CASSGQSLYGYTF.

This chain links TRBV10-2 with TRBJ1-3; TRBD1 matches 8 bases. V shed 2 bases, J shed 4 bases, and the junction held 4 bases outside the gene matches. This CDR3 has 15 amino acids. Germline CDR1 WSHSY, CDR2 SAAADI. CDR3 sequence (DNA): TGCGCCAGCAGTGAGCAGGGGGCAGGAGGAAACACCATATATTTT. Encoded protein: CASSEQGAGGNTIYF.

V and J are TRBV2 and TRBJ1-1; the D is unclear. Germline-derived CDR1 and CDR2 are SNHLY and FYNNEI. The V and J ends lost 6 bases and 0 bases respectively, with 8 bases between them. CDR3 length equals 13 residues. The CDR3 reads CASRRQMNTEAFF. The CDR3 DNA reads as TGTGCCAGCAGAAGACAAATGAACACTGAAGCTTTCTTT.

This chain joins TRBV19 and TRBJ1-1; no definite D call. Between the trimmed V and J ends, which lost 5 bases and 0 bases, there was a span of 7 bases. The germline V gene encodes CDR1 LNHDA and CDR2 SQIVND (reference sequence). The CDR3 runs 13 residues. This chain's CDR3 is CASSWAMNTEAFF. DNA of the CDR3: TGTGCCAGTAGTTGGGCGATGAACACTGAAGCTTTCTTT.

This clonotype appeared a few times. The chain is built from TRBV24-1 and TRBJ2-5; 7 bases are shared with TRBD1. This CDR3 has 14 residues. CDR1 is KGHDR and CDR2 is SFDVKD in the germline V gene. The ends lost 2 bases at V and 3 bases at J; junction bases unmatched: 2. CDR3 residues: CATSDWDSEETQYF. CDR3 DNA sequence: TGTGCCACCAGTGATTGGGACAGCGAAGAGACCCAGTACTTC.

This clonotype was seen many times. The chain links TRBV10-2 to TRBJ2-7; TRBD1 aligns across 10 bases. CDR3 length: 15 amino acids. V lost 7 bases and J lost 0; bases outside the gene matches: 6. Germline CDR1 and CDR2: WSHSY and SAAADI. The CDR3: CASNAGTGVSYEQYF. The CDR3 DNA follows: TGCGCCAGCAACGCCGGGACAGGGGTCTCCTACGAGCAGTACTTC.

The rearrangement links TRBV19 to TRBJ1-4, with TRBD1 matching over 12 bases. The germline gives CDR1 LNHDA, CDR2 SQIVND (reference sequence). V was clipped by 3 bases and J by 8 bases; unmatched bases: 7. This CDR3 region has 16 residues. The CDR3, as DNA: TGTGCCAGTAGTATGACCGGGACAGGGGGCCGAGAAAAACTGTTTTTT. Translating it yields CASSMTGTGGREKLFF.

This rearrangement joins TRBV19 to TRBJ2-7, with D possibly TRBD1 on 6 matching bases. Germline V gene sequence: CDR1 LNHDA, CDR2 SQIVND (reference sequence). V shed 3 bases and J shed 7 bases, with 13 bases lying between them. This CDR3 has 13 residues. The CDR3 nucleotides read TGTGCCAGTAGTATCCCAGGGGTGGTGGAGCAGTACTTC. Protein product: CASSIPGVVEQYF.

The rearrangement links TRBV7-6 to TRBJ2-2; TRBD1 might be the D (6 bases). V was cut by 4 bases and J by 3 bases, with 15 bases left in between. Germline-derived CDR1 and CDR2 are SGHVS and FNYEAQ. CDR3 size: 16 residues. The CDR3 nucleotides read TGTGCCAGCAGCTCAGCGACAGGAAGGTACACCGGGGAGCTGTTTTTT. Its translation is CASSSATGRYTGELFF.